The TCR beta chain described here comes from a study of T cells in Graves' hyperthyroidism and ophthalmopathy. The study, taken as a whole, reports: Most thyroid-expanded clonotypes above 0.001 were also found in blood.

Investigators excluded patients with uncontrolled infection, other autoimmune disease, pregnancy or lactation. On the basis of clinical symptoms, serum thyroxine and TRAb, thyroid ultrasound and orbital computed tomography, diagnoses were made. Each 10 ml fresh peripheral blood draw supplied the PBMCs. Regions amplified from RNA transcripts were the TCR beta CDR3 regions. HTBI primers were employed in a first-round RT-PCR of the TCR CDR3. TCRdb re-derived calls from the multiplex PCR reads in MiXCR, one entry per CDR3 protein. Of approximately 370,000 distinct CDR3 sequences in the sample, around 14% were seen once. Germline assignment: CDR1 SQVTM and CDR2 ANQGSEA. This CDR3 comprises 13 residues. The junction had 6 bases not matched to a gene; V was cut back by 7 bases and J by 4 bases. For this clonotype: Antigen specificity is unknown.

V is TRBV29-1 and J is TRBJ2-5, with TRBD1 matching over 10 bases. The TCR comes from a woman in her twenties or thirties with Graves' hyperthyroidism. Sequencing used blood. This chain's CDR3 is CSGLTGGLETQYF. Written as DNA, the CDR3 is TGCAGCGGGTTGACAGGGGGCCTAGAGACCCAGTACTTC.